Presented here are 15 T cell receptor beta chains from one specimen sequenced in a study of blood T cell repertoires in COVID-19 (dated by TCRdb to the early 2020s). Receptor amplification or capture employed the immunoSEQ multiplex PCR assay. Held by TCRdb, this immuneACCESS table contains in-frame sequences only and omits some clones. Under half of the omission traces to an unresolved V gene where checked; the cause of the rest is unknown. This sample holds around 63,000 clones; around 82% were observed only once. 16% of the sample goes to the ten largest clones. Material for sequencing was peripheral blood. These receptors came from a man between 60 and 75 years old with COVID-19, enrolled during active disease.

The CDR3 coding sequence is TGTGCCAGCAGCTTACCTTCAGAGACAGGGGGGATGCAGTACTTC. Encoded protein: CASSLPSETGGMQYF. This sequence joins TRBV11-2 and TRBJ2-7; TRBD1 matches 9 bases. The CDR3 extends over 15 amino acids. Germline V CDR1 and CDR2: SGHAT, FQNNGV. V lost 2 bases, J lost 9 bases, and 11 bases stayed unmatched.

The genes are TRBV3-1 (or the pseudogene TRBV3-2) and TRBJ1-2; tentatively, D is TRBD1 (5 bases). The germline V gene has CDR1 LGHDT and CDR2 YNNKEL (reference sequence). Between the trimmed V and J ends, which lost 4 bases and 4 bases, there was a span of 7 bases. This CDR3 contains 12 residues. The CDR3: CASSPGGYGYTF. CDR3 nucleotide sequence: TGTGCCAGCAGCCCGGGGGGCTATGGCTACACCTTC.

The chain combines TRBV28 with TRBJ2-1, with TRBD1 identical over 8 bases. Germline V gene sequence: CDR1 MDHEN, CDR2 SYDVKM. The CDR3 covers 15 residues. V lost 3 bases and J lost 8; bases outside the gene matches: 9. CDR3 region: CASSLVQGASDEQFF. CDR3 sequence (DNA): TGTGCCAGCAGTTTGGTGCAGGGGGCGTCGGATGAGCAGTTCTTC.

The CDR3 bases are TGTGCCAGCAGCTTTGGACAGGGTGGAGTTAGTCAGCCCCAGCATTTT. As protein: CASSFGQGGVSQPQHF. The chain employs TRBV6-6 and TRBJ1-5, with 8 nucleotides matching TRBD1. CDR1 is MNHNY, CDR2 SVGAGI, per germline (reference sequence). The CDR3 length is 16 residues. The ends lost 6 bases at V and 6 bases at J; junction bases unmatched: 13.

The V and J genes are TRBV5-4 and TRBJ2-3, with 8 bases matching TRBD2. Losses at the gene ends were 4 bases for V and 6 bases for J; bases not matched to a gene: 10. The length of the CDR3 is 15 residues. Germline V gene data show CDR1 as SGHNT and CDR2 as YYREEE (reference sequence). The chain's CDR3 is CASSAGSGGADTQYF. The DNA for the CDR3 is TGTGCCAGCAGCGCAGGCTCCGGGGGGGCCGATACGCAGTATTTT. The full variable domain, completed using reference TRBV5-4 and TRBJ2-3, is ETGVTQSPTHLIKTRGQQVTLRCSSQSGHNTVSWYQQALGQGPQFIFQYYREEENGRGNFPPRFSGLQFPNYSSELNVNALELDDSALYLCASSAGSGGADTQYFGPGTRLTVL.

The rearrangement uses TRBV5-4 and TRBJ1-2; a possible D gene is TRBD1 (5 bases). Germline CDR1 is SGHNT and CDR2 is YYREEE (reference sequence). The CDR3 contains 13 residues. The V and J ends lost 4 bases and 3 bases respectively, with 10 bases between them. The CDR3 DNA reads as TGTGCCAGCAGCCCCGGACAAGACTATGGCTACACCTTC. Its translation: CASSPGQDYGYTF. The full variable domain, its missing parts supplied by reference TRBV5-4 and TRBJ1-2, is ETGVTQSPTHLIKTRGQQVTLRCSSQSGHNTVSWYQQALGQGPQFIFQYYREEENGRGNFPPRFSGLQFPNYSSELNVNALELDDSALYLCASSPGQDYGYTFGSGTRLTVV.

The chain combines TRBV3-1 (or the pseudogene TRBV3-2) with TRBJ2-5; D might be TRBD1 (5 bases). Trimming shortened V by 2 bases and J by 5 bases, and 15 bases separated the two germline ends. CDR1 LGHDT and CDR2 YNNKEL come from the germline V gene (reference sequence). CDR3 length: 15 residues. Written as DNA, the CDR3 is TGTGCCAGCAGCCAAACTCAGGGAAGTATCGAGACCCAGTACTTC. Its protein product is CASSQTQGSIETQYF.

V gene TRBV18 combines with J gene TRBJ2-2, with 7 bases that match TRBD1. J lost 3 bases, V lost 3 bases, and 4 bases had no gene match. Germline V gene data show CDR1 as KGHSH and CDR2 as LQKENI. The CDR3 is 15 amino acids. The CDR3: CASSPQGEYTGELFF. The CDR3 bases are TGTGCCAGCTCACCCCAGGGGGAGTACACCGGGGAGCTGTTTTTT.

This chain joins TRBV9 and TRBJ1-2; TRBD1 might be the D (5 bases). V was clipped by 2 bases and J by 4 bases, with 15 bases between them. The CDR3 covers 15 residues. Germline loops: CDR1 SGDLS, CDR2 YYNGEE. The CDR3 loop reads CASSVSSGTIYGYTF. The CDR3 DNA reads TGTGCCAGCAGCGTGTCCTCCGGGACTATCTATGGCTACACCTTC.

The chain combines TRBV11-3 with TRBJ2-1; D possibly corresponds to TRBD2 (7 bases). CDR1 SGHNT and CDR2 YENEEA come from the germline V gene. The V and J ends lost 4 bases and 5 bases respectively, with 12 bases between them. The CDR3 spans 14 residues. The CDR3 region is CASSSAGADNEQFF. The CDR3 nucleotides are TGTGCCAGCAGCTCGGCGGGGGCGGACAATGAGCAGTTCTTC. Full variable domain (missing parts from reference TRBV11-3 and TRBJ2-1): EAGVVQSPRYKIIEKKQPVAFWCNPISGHNTLYWYLQNLGQGPELLIRYENEEAVDDSQLPKDRFSAERLKGVDSTLKIQPAELGDSAVYLCASSSAGADNEQFFGPGTRLTVL.

The chain employs TRBV5-1 and TRBJ1-2, with 9 bases fitting TRBD1. Germline V gives CDR1 SGHRS, CDR2 YFSETQ. V shed 0 bases and J 4 bases; nucleotides not matched to a gene: 4. The CDR3 is 15 amino acids. This CDR3 is CASSLEGQGFYGYTF. In DNA form, the CDR3 reads TGCGCCAGCAGCTTGGAGGGACAGGGCTTCTATGGCTACACCTTC.

The gene calls are TRBV23-1 and TRBJ1-2, with 10 bases matching TRBD1. TRBV23-1 is placed among ORFs of uncertain function. The CDR3 runs 15 residues. The V segment lost 3 bases and the J segment 6 bases; nucleotides outside the gene matches: 7. CDR3 sequence reads: CASSHRTGGGDGYTF. As DNA, the CDR3 is TGCGCCAGCAGTCATCGGACAGGGGGGGGCGATGGCTACACCTTC.

The CDR3 here is CASSFGGSITPEQFF. CDR3 nucleotide sequence: TGTGCCAGCAGTTTCGGCGGGAGTATCACTCCTGAGCAGTTCTTC. This chain connects TRBV27 to TRBJ2-1, with TRBD2 identical over 7 bases. The CDR3 has 15 amino acids. Trimming at V came to 3 bases and at J to 9 bases, leaving 11 bases not matched to a gene. CDR1 and CDR2 from the germline V gene are MNHEY and SMNVEV (reference sequence).

This clone was seen once. The gene calls are TRBV24-1 and TRBJ2-7; 10 bases fit TRBD1. This CDR3 has 14 residues. With V trimmed by 3 bases and J by 4 bases, 2 bases remained unmatched. The germline V gene has CDR1 KGHDR and CDR2 SFDVKD. The chain's CDR3 is CATSDGQGVYEQYF. DNA of the CDR3: TGTGCCACCAGTGATGGACAGGGGGTATACGAGCAGTACTTC.

This CDR3 is CASSPGLAGGTDTQYF. The DNA for the CDR3 is TGTGCCAGCTCACCGGGACTAGCGGGGGGCACAGATACGCAGTATTTT. The genes are TRBV18 and TRBJ2-3, with 14 bases matching TRBD2. Germline V gives CDR1 KGHSH, CDR2 LQKENI. The CDR3 is made up of 16 amino acids. V dropped 3 bases and J dropped 1; count of bases not matched to a gene: 0.